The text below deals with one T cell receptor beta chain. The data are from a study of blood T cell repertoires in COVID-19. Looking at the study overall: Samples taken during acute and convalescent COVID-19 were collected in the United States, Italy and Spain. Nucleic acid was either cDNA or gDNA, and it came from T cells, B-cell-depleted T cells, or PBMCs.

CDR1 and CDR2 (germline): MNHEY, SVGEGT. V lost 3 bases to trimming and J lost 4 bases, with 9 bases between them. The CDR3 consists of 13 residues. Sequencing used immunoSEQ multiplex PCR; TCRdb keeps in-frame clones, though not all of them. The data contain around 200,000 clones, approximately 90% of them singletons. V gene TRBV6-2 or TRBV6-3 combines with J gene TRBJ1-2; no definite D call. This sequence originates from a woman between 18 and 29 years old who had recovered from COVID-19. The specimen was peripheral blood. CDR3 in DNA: TGTGCCAGCAGTTATGGGCAGCTCTATGGCTACACCTTC. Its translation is CASSYGQLYGYTF.